Below, 27 T cell receptor beta chains from the same sample are listed, as sequenced in a study of cytomegalovirus exposure and HLA in healthy donors. 13 Jbeta primers and 60 Vbeta primers were used for the PCR. This table comes from immunoSEQ multiplex PCR, and its TCRdb copy is limited to in-frame clones, with some not included. The table has tens of thousands of clones, about two thirds seen once; the top ten hold around 8.4%. Source material: PBMCs. These TCRs come from a man aged 55-75 years in good health and CMV-seronegative.

This clone was found once. The V call is TRBV9, the J call TRBJ2-5; 8 bases line up with TRBD2. Germline V CDR1 and CDR2: SGDLS, YYNGEE. The CDR3 is made up of 16 amino acids. V was clipped by 3 bases and J by 5 bases; unmatched bases: 12. CDR3 loop: CASSAGGTFQGETQYF. The CDR3 region has the DNA TGTGCCAGCAGCGCGGGGGGGACCTTTCAGGGGGAGACCCAGTACTTC.

The rearrangement joins TRBV30 to TRBJ2-5, with 8 bases fitting TRBD1. V lost 3 bases, J lost 5 bases, and 5 bases stayed unmatched. Per the germline V gene, CDR1 is GTSNPN and CDR2 is SVGIG (reference sequence). The CDR3 sequence is 13 residues long. This CDR3 is CAWREQGVETQYF. In nucleotides, the CDR3 is TGTGCCTGGAGGGAACAGGGGGTGGAGACCCAGTACTTC.

Turning to this clone: An end of the junction differs from the germline gene, which may be a read error. V usage is TRBV7-9 and J usage is TRBJ1-4, with 8 nucleotides matching TRBD1. Germline lookup yields CDR1 SEHNR and CDR2 FQNEAQ (reference sequence). This CDR3 spans 15 amino acids. Here the CDR3 reads CSSSSRTGRDEKLFF. In nucleotides, the CDR3 is TGTTCCAGCAGCTCCCGGACAGGGCGAGATGAAAAACTGTTTTTT.

This chain links TRBV30 with TRBJ2-7; a weak D match, TRBD2 (6 bases). Trimming left V 8 bases short and J 2 bases short, with 16 bases between. Germline V CDR1 and CDR2: GTSNPN, SVGIG (reference sequence). The CDR3 length is 13 residues. CDR3 amino acids: CAGTRTGAYEQYF. For the CDR3, the DNA is TGTGCCGGGACCAGGACGGGGGCCTACGAGCAGTACTTC.

The rearrangement joins TRBV6-4 to TRBJ1-5, with no clear D. Trimming removed 11 bases from V and 3 bases from J, with 11 bases in between. The length of the CDR3 is 12 residues. The germline V gene encodes CDR1 MRHNA and CDR2 SNTAGT. The CDR3 protein is CAGRRPNQPQHF. The CDR3, as DNA: TGTGCCGGGCGACGGCCCAATCAGCCCCAGCATTTT.

The V call is TRBV18, the J call TRBJ2-7, with 7 bases lining up with TRBD1. This CDR3 has 13 residues. Per germline, CDR1 KGHSH and CDR2 LQKENI. Trimming cost V 2 bases and J 5 bases; bases outside gene matches: 3. The CDR3 loop reads CASSPWTGDEQYF. As DNA, the CDR3 is TGTGCCAGCTCACCATGGACAGGTGACGAGCAGTACTTC.

The rearrangement joins TRBV7-2 to TRBJ2-7; 7 nucleotides align to TRBD2. The CDR3 loop spans 17 amino acids. The V and J ends lost 1 base and 0 bases, in that order; junction bases with no gene match: 9. The germline V gene has CDR1 SGHTA and CDR2 FQGNSA. The CDR3: CASSLGGSGTSSYEQYF. CDR3 bases: TGTGCCAGCAGCTTAGGGGGGAGCGGGACGAGCTCCTACGAGCAGTACTTC.

The chain recombines TRBV6-1 with TRBJ2-1, with D possibly being TRBD1 (5 bases). CDR1 MNHNS and CDR2 SASEGT come from the germline V gene. The CDR3 contains 14 residues. Trimming stripped 3 bases from V and 9 bases from J, with 15 bases between. The CDR3 DNA reads TGTGCCAGCAGTGATGGTCGGCACCAGGGTGAGCAGTTCTTC. Protein product: CASSDGRHQGEQFF.

This clone turned up a few times. V usage is TRBV7-2 and J usage is TRBJ2-7; TRBD2 aligns across 7 bases. This CDR3 has 14 amino acids. The germline V gene encodes CDR1 SGHTA and CDR2 FQGNSA. The junction had 10 bases not matched to a gene; V was cut back by 4 bases and J by 7 bases. This CDR3 is CASSSRGDRGEQYF. The CDR3 DNA reads as TGTGCCAGCAGCTCCCGGGGGGACCGGGGGGAGCAGTACTTC.

This clone was counted a few times. The rearrangement uses TRBV30 and TRBJ1-2, with D possibly being TRBD1 (6 bases). Germline V gene sequence: CDR1 GTSNPN, CDR2 SVGIG (reference sequence). The CDR3 totals 15 residues. Trimming left V 0 bases short and J 2 bases short, with 13 bases between. The CDR3 region has the DNA TGTGCCTGGAGTGTACAGGGCATGGCAAACTATGGCTACACCTTC. Residues: CAWSVQGMANYGYTF. Combining the CDR3 with reference TRBV30 and TRBJ1-2 gives the whole variable domain SQTIHQWPATLVQPVGSPLSLECTVEGTSNPNLYWYRQAAGRGLQLLFYSVGIGQISSEVPQNLSASRPQDRQFILSSKKLLLSDSGFYLCAWSVQGMANYGYTFGSGTRLTVV.

V and J are TRBV5-1 and TRBJ1-1; D is possibly TRBD1 (6 bases). CDR1 is SGHRS and CDR2 is YFSETQ in the germline V gene. The ends were cut back, 5 bases at V and 0 bases at J, with 14 bases in the middle. The CDR3 runs 15 residues. The CDR3 loop reads CASSFEQGLNTEAFF. CDR3 nucleotides: TGCGCCAGCAGTTTTGAACAGGGATTGAACACTGAAGCTTTCTTT.

The V gene is TRBV5-6, the J gene TRBJ1-4; TRBD1 might be the D (6 bases). CDR3 length: 15 amino acids. V shed 4 bases and J shed 8 bases, with 18 bases lying between them. Germline V gene sequence: CDR1 SGHDT, CDR2 YYEEEE. The CDR3 protein is CASSISGTTAEKLFF. As DNA, the CDR3 is TGTGCCAGCAGCATCTCCGGGACAACCGCGGAAAAACTGTTTTTT.

About this clone: This sample includes further DNA sequences coding for the same CDR3. The rearrangement joins TRBV6-6 to TRBJ2-3; 11 positions match TRBD2. CDR3 length: 14 residues. Looked up from germline, CDR1 is MNHNY and CDR2 is SVGAGI (reference sequence). The J segment lost 5 bases and the V segment lost 5 bases, leaving 3 bases of the junction unmatched. For the CDR3, the DNA is TGTGCCAGCAGTCGCGGACTAGCGGGAGATACGCAGTATTTT. Residues: CASSRGLAGDTQYF.

V and J are TRBV7-2 and TRBJ2-3, with 8 bases fitting TRBD1. After removal of 6 bases from V and 1 base from J, the junction contained 6 bases not matched to a gene. Germline V gene sequence: CDR1 SGHTA, CDR2 FQGNSA. The CDR3 spans 15 residues. The CDR3 sequence: CASSRAGQGTDTQYF. The CDR3 DNA reads TGTGCCAGCAGTCGGGCGGGACAGGGCACAGATACGCAGTATTTT.

The rearrangement links TRBV27 to TRBJ2-5, with no clear D. Between the trimmed V and J ends, which lost 3 bases and 2 bases, there was a span of 10 bases. The CDR3 loop spans 14 amino acids. Germline V gene lookup returns CDR1 MNHEY and CDR2 SMNVEV (reference sequence). CDR3 DNA sequence: TGTGCCAGCAGTTTCTCATCTAGTCAAGAGACCCAGTACTTC. This sequence encodes CASSFSSSQETQYF.

This clone appeared a few times. The chain recombines TRBV6-5 with TRBJ1-2; 7 bases are shared with TRBD1. Germline lookup yields CDR1 MNHEY and CDR2 SVGAGI. CDR3 size: 13 residues. V lost 2 bases to trimming and J lost 8 bases; unmatched junction nucleotides: 5. This CDR3 is CASSYHKGGGYTF. The CDR3 nucleotides are TGTGCCAGCAGTTACCACAAAGGGGGCGGCTACACCTTC.

This clone has just a few counts. The genes are TRBV25-1 and TRBJ2-7, with 9 bases fitting TRBD2. J was trimmed by 5 bases and V by 6 bases; bases with no gene match: 11. The CDR3 has 15 residues. The V gene's germline CDR1 is MGHDK and CDR2 SYGVNS. The CDR3 is CASRGSGGPPDEQYF. For the CDR3, the DNA is TGTGCCAGCAGGGGGAGCGGGGGGCCGCCCGACGAGCAGTACTTC.

This clone was seen a handful of times. The V gene is TRBV28, the J gene TRBJ1-1; D perhaps matches TRBD1 (6 bases). The CDR3 loop spans 15 amino acids. Per the germline V gene, CDR1 is MDHEN and CDR2 is SYDVKM. V gave up 2 bases and J gave up 8 bases, with 18 bases separating them. The CDR3 loop reads CASSLPTGLGFEAFF. The CDR3 nucleotides are TGTGCCAGCAGTTTACCCACAGGGTTGGGTTTCGAAGCTTTCTTT.

The chain carries TRBV27 and TRBJ2-5, with D unclear. This CDR3 is built from 13 residues. Germline values: CDR1 MNHEY, CDR2 SMNVEV (reference sequence). V lost 4 bases to trimming and J lost 0 bases, with 6 bases between them. The CDR3 region is CASSYSYQETQYF. The DNA for the CDR3 is TGTGCCAGCAGTTACTCGTACCAAGAGACCCAGTACTTC.

This chain joins TRBV29-1 and TRBJ1-2; D may be TRBD1 (5 bases). V was trimmed by 4 bases and J by 8 bases, leaving 14 bases between them. Germline V gene sequence: CDR1 SQVTM, CDR2 ANQGSEA. The CDR3 covers 12 residues. The CDR3 is CSVVWGQGGYTF. CDR3 bases: TGCAGCGTTGTCTGGGGCCAGGGAGGCTACACCTTC.

This chain uses TRBV5-5 with TRBJ2-1; 10 bases fit TRBD2. After removal of 0 bases from V and 14 bases from J, the junction contained 5 bases not matched to a gene. Germline CDR1 and CDR2: SGHKS and YYEKEE (reference sequence). The CDR3 has 13 residues. The CDR3 is CASSLELAGEKFF. CDR3 nucleotides: TGTGCCAGCAGCTTGGAGCTAGCGGGGGAGAAGTTCTTC.

This clone was seen a few times. The rearrangement uses TRBV7-2 and TRBJ2-6; 8 nucleotides match TRBD1. Germline lookup yields CDR1 SGHTA and CDR2 FQGNSA. The length of the CDR3 is 17 residues. V dropped 2 bases and J dropped 2; count of bases not matched to a gene: 5. CDR3 coding DNA: TGTGCCAGCAGCTTAACAGGGGGTGTAACTGGGGCCAACGTCCTGACTTTC. Translation gives CASSLTGGVTGANVLTF.

The CDR3 is CASTRGDYGYTF. CDR3 DNA sequence: TGTGCCAGCACTCGGGGGGACTATGGCTACACCTTC. This sequence joins TRBV6-5 and TRBJ1-2, with D perhaps TRBD1 (5 bases). Germline assignment: CDR1 MNHEY and CDR2 SVGAGI. The length of the CDR3 is 12 residues. V lost 7 bases and J lost 3, with 9 bases in between.

The chain is built from TRBV20-1 and TRBJ1-2; D is unresolved. CDR1 and CDR2 (germline): DFQATT, SNEGSKA (reference sequence). V shed 3 bases and J shed 9 bases, with 5 bases lying between them. The CDR3 totals 9 residues. The CDR3 sequence: CSASLRYTF. The CDR3 bases are TGCAGTGCTAGTCTCCGCTACACCTTC.

The V and J genes are TRBV30 and TRBJ2-1; 9 nucleotides align to TRBD2. V was pared by 0 bases and J by 5 bases, with 5 bases of the junction left unmatched. The CDR3 is 15 amino acids. CDR1 and CDR2 (germline): GTSNPN, SVGIG (reference sequence). The CDR3 reads CAWSVAGGLHNEQFF. CDR3 bases: TGTGCCTGGAGTGTGGCGGGGGGGCTACACAATGAGCAGTTCTTC.

The chain employs TRBV29-1 and TRBJ2-2, with 8 bases that match TRBD2. CDR1 SQVTM and CDR2 ANQGSEA come from the germline V gene. The V and J ends lost 5 bases and 6 bases, in that order; junction bases with no gene match: 8. The CDR3 has 14 residues. CDR3 sequence: CSVNSGKSPGELFF. CDR3 DNA sequence: TGCAGCGTTAATAGCGGGAAAAGTCCCGGGGAGCTGTTTTTT.

The chain uses TRBV30 and TRBJ1-5; TRBD1 is a possible D gene (5 bases). The CDR3 has 14 residues. Trimming took 3 bases from V and 0 from J, leaving 9 bases between them. Germline CDR1 reads GTSNPN; CDR2 reads SVGIG (reference sequence). As DNA, the CDR3 is TGTGCCTGGAGCTACAGGAGTAGCAATCAGCCCCAGCATTTT. Translation: CAWSYRSSNQPQHF.